The 30 T cell receptor beta chains given below trace back to one sample, sequenced in a study of T cells after yellow fever vaccination. Using its own MiXCR run on the 5' RACE reads, TCRdb lists one record per CDR3 protein. The profile shows approximately 260,000 distinct CDR3 sequences, about 5.2% of them singletons. Sequenced here: CD4+ T cells sorted from PBMCs, sampled on the day of the yellow fever booster vaccination. The receptors shown here come from a man aged 18 to 35 who received the YFV17D yellow fever vaccine.

The table lists this clonotype with a few counts. V usage is TRBV20-1 and J usage is TRBJ2-3; TRBD2 aligns across 7 bases. The CDR3 runs 13 residues. The ends lost 7 bases at V and 4 bases at J; junction bases unmatched: 8. CDR1 is DFQATT and CDR2 is SNEGSKA in the germline V gene (reference sequence). The CDR3 here is CSGGGIPPDTQYF. Written as DNA, the CDR3 is TGCAGTGGGGGGGGGATCCCCCCAGATACGCAGTATTTT.

The V call is TRBV5-1, the J call TRBJ2-1, with D tentatively TRBD2 (6 bases). The CDR3 length is 15 residues. Trimming removed 3 bases from V and 0 bases from J, with 10 bases in between. Germline V gene sequence: CDR1 SGHRS, CDR2 YFSETQ. The CDR3 sequence is CASSSRRGSYNEQFF. The CDR3 DNA sequence: TGCGCCAGCAGCTCAAGGCGGGGCTCCTACAATGAGCAGTTCTTC. The whole variable domain, filled in from reference TRBV5-1 and TRBJ2-1, reads KAGVTQTPRYLIKTRGQQVTLSCSPISGHRSVSWYQQTPGQGLQFLFEYFSETQRNKGNFPGRFSGRQFSNSRSEMNVSTLELGDSALYLCASSSRRGSYNEQFFGPGTRLTVL.

V usage is TRBV30 and J usage is TRBJ2-2; 12 positions match TRBD2. The CDR3 covers 15 residues. The V and J ends lost 2 bases and 4 bases, in that order; junction bases with no gene match: 2. Germline V gene data show CDR1 as GTSNPN and CDR2 as SVGIG (reference sequence). In DNA, the CDR3 is TGTGCCTGGAGTCTAGCGGGGGGGGGCACCGGGGAGCTGTTTTTT. As protein: CAWSLAGGGTGELFF.

The chain links TRBV21-1 to TRBJ2-1; TRBD1, the table's D call, lacks a check against the DNA. TRBV21-1 is a listed pseudogene. This CDR3 comprises 17 residues. Written as DNA, the CDR3 is TGTGCCTTACGGGCGAGGCTACCCCCTGGCTCCTACAATGAGCAGTTCTTC. Translated, it gives CALRARLPPGSYNEQFF.

Many counts were recorded for this clonotype. The CDR3 reads CASSLAGLAGAYNEQFF. The CDR3 DNA reads as TGCGCCAGCAGCTTGGCCGGTTTAGCGGGAGCGTACAATGAGCAGTTCTTC. This rearrangement joins TRBV5-1 to TRBJ2-1, with 9 bases aligning to TRBD2. Germline V gene lookup returns CDR1 SGHRS and CDR2 YFSETQ. The CDR3 sequence is 17 residues long. J gave up 4 bases and V 0 bases, and 8 bases lay outside the gene matches.

This clonotype was detected ten times or more. The chain is built from TRBV7-2 and TRBJ2-3, with TRBD2 identical over 10 bases. The V gene's germline CDR1 is SGHTA and CDR2 FQGNSA. The trim removed 6 bases at V and 4 bases at J, leaving 10 bases unmatched. The CDR3 loop spans 16 amino acids. As DNA, the CDR3 is TGTGCCAGCAGAACTCAAGCTAGCGGGGGTGCAGATACGCAGTATTTT. Encoded protein: CASRTQASGGADTQYF.

This clonotype appeared a few times. Here the CDR3 DNA reads TGTGCCAGCAGCTTTCCCGAGGGGGGGCATGGCTACACCTTC. Residues: CASSFPEGGHGYTF. The V gene is TRBV5-4, the J gene TRBJ1-2; D may be TRBD1 (6 bases). The germline CDR1 and CDR2 sequences are SGHNT and YYREEE (reference sequence). CDR3 size: 14 residues. Deletions cut 2 bases from V and 6 bases from J, with 14 bases between.

This clonotype appeared a few times. The chain couples TRBV19 to TRBJ1-2; D remains unclear. CDR1 and CDR2 from the germline V gene are LNHDA and SQIVND (reference sequence). The CDR3 is 14 residues long. Trimming cost V 3 bases and J 2 bases, with 10 bases left between them. The CDR3 DNA sequence: TGTGCCAGTAGTATGACATGGGAGAACTATGGCTACACCTTC. It encodes CASSMTWENYGYTF.

In this sample, this clonotype turned up a few times. The chain employs TRBV19 and TRBJ1-1; D remains unclear. The CDR3 is 13 amino acids. V was trimmed by 5 bases and J by 1 base, leaving 8 bases between them. Germline CDR1 reads LNHDA; CDR2 reads SQIVND (reference sequence). Written as DNA, the CDR3 is TGTGCCAGTAGTTCACAGCCGAACACTGAAGCTTTCTTT. Its protein product is CASSSQPNTEAFF.

The chain links TRBV6-2 or TRBV6-3 to TRBJ2-7; no clear D gene. There are 15 residues in the CDR3. V was cut by 4 bases and J by 0 bases, with 13 bases left in between. Germline V gene data show CDR1 as MNHEY and CDR2 as SVGEGT. This CDR3 is CASSSTSSSSYEQYF. The CDR3 region has the DNA TGTGCCAGCAGTTCAACTTCGTCTAGCTCCTACGAGCAGTACTTC.

This clonotype was counted between two and nine times. The chain recombines TRBV6-5 with TRBJ1-6; TRBD1 is a possible D gene (6 bases). Germline loops: CDR1 MNHEY, CDR2 SVGAGI. V gave up 6 bases and J gave up 0 bases, with 9 bases separating them. This CDR3 comprises 15 residues. CDR3 in DNA: TGTGCCAGCAGGCGGACAGCCTCCTATAATTCACCCCTCCACTTT. This codes for CASRRTASYNSPLHF.

This sequence joins TRBV6-2 or TRBV6-3 and TRBJ2-1; perhaps TRBD1 as D (5 bases). The V end lost 6 bases, the J end lost 0 bases, and 9 bases lay between the germline ends. Germline V lookup: CDR1 MNHEY, CDR2 SVGEGT. This CDR3 spans 14 amino acids. The CDR3, as DNA: TGTGCCAGCAGCAGACAGAGCTCCTACAATGAGCAGTTCTTC. Its translation is CASSRQSSYNEQFF.

The chain couples TRBV7-2 to TRBJ2-5, with TRBD2 identical over 9 bases. With V trimmed by 5 bases and J by 5 bases, 6 bases remained unmatched. Germline assignment: CDR1 SGHTA and CDR2 FQGNSA. The CDR3 contains 14 residues. DNA of the CDR3: TGTGCCAGCAGCAATGCGGGGGGGCCGGAGACCCAGTACTTC. This sequence encodes CASSNAGGPETQYF.

This clonotype was found many times. The chain employs TRBV25-1 and TRBJ2-2; no reliable D call. The CDR3 loop spans 15 amino acids. Per the germline V gene, CDR1 is MGHDK and CDR2 is SYGVNS. The ends were cut back, 8 bases at V and 3 bases at J, with 16 bases in the middle. In DNA form, the CDR3 reads TGTGCCAGCCGCGGACCCCCGGGTGACACCGGGGAGCTGTTTTTT. Amino acid sequence: CASRGPPGDTGELFF.

This clonotype was observed at least ten times. V is TRBV4-3 and J is TRBJ1-2; unclear D gene. The CDR3 has 13 residues. Germline CDR1 is LGHNA and CDR2 is YSLEER. Trimming shortened V by 4 bases and J by 8 bases, and 14 bases separated the two germline ends. CDR3 nucleotide sequence: TGCGCCAGCAGCCGGCGTATCGGAGAGGGCTACACCTTC. Its translation: CASSRRIGEGYTF.

In this sample, this clonotype turned up many times. The J gene is TRBJ2-4, the V gene TRBV5-5; D is perhaps TRBD1 (5 bases). The CDR3 sequence is 16 residues long. Trimming removed 4 bases at V and 0 bases at J, with 14 bases between. Germline CDR1 reads SGHKS; CDR2 reads YYEKEE (reference sequence). This chain's CDR3 is CASSPRVLLAKNIQYF. In DNA, the CDR3 is TGTGCCAGCAGCCCCAGGGTCTTACTAGCCAAAAACATTCAGTACTTC.

This clonotype was counted ten times or more. V is TRBV6-6 and J is TRBJ2-4, with D unresolved. The CDR3 runs to 14 residues. Looked up from germline, CDR1 is MNHNY and CDR2 is SVGAGI (reference sequence). Trimming removed 2 bases from V and 0 bases from J, with 5 bases in between. CDR3 DNA: TGTGCCAGCAGTTACGGGCTAGCCAAAAACATTCAGTACTTC. This encodes CASSYGLAKNIQYF.

V is TRBV14 and J is TRBJ1-2; 8 bases are shared with TRBD1. J was trimmed by 7 bases and V by 2 bases; bases with no gene match: 9. The CDR3 length is 15 residues. From germline, CDR1 is SGHDN and CDR2 FVKESK. CDR3 nucleotides: TGTGCCAGCAGCCAACTAGGACAGGGTAGAAGTGGCTACACCTTC. Amino acid sequence: CASSQLGQGRSGYTF.

This clonotype was observed at least ten times. This chain uses TRBV29-1 with TRBJ2-1, with 12 positions matching TRBD1. This CDR3 has 16 residues. V gave up 3 bases and J gave up 8 bases; unmatched junction bases: 11. Germline lookup yields CDR1 SQVTM and CDR2 ANQGSEA. The CDR3 loop reads CSVELRAGQGADEQFF. The CDR3 region has the DNA TGCAGCGTTGAGTTACGGGCGGGACAGGGGGCGGATGAGCAGTTCTTC.

V and J are TRBV11-2 and TRBJ1-4; TRBD1 is a possible D gene (6 bases). The CDR3 spans 14 residues. The germline CDR1 and CDR2 sequences are SGHAT and FQNNGV. V was pared by 5 bases and J by 4 bases, with 11 bases between. CDR3 coding DNA: TGTGCCAGCAGCATAGGGACACTTAATGAAAAACTGTTTTTT. This sequence encodes CASSIGTLNEKLFF.

This clonotype was detected many times. Here the CDR3 DNA reads TGTGCCAGCAGTGAAGGGTCAGAGTTCTATGGCTACACCTTC. This gives the protein CASSEGSEFYGYTF. This rearrangement joins TRBV6-1 to TRBJ1-2, with D unresolved. This CDR3 region has 14 residues. Germline-derived CDR1 and CDR2 are MNHNS and SASEGT. V was trimmed by 1 base and J by 4 bases, leaving 10 bases between them.

This clonotype was observed a few times. The chain has TRBV7-2 and TRBJ1-1, with D hard to call. The V end lost 2 bases, the J end lost 4 bases, and 14 bases lay between the germline ends. The CDR3 has 15 amino acids. Germline V gives CDR1 SGHTA, CDR2 FQGNSA. CDR3 sequence reads: CASSLISGGGTEAFF. The CDR3 coding sequence is TGTGCCAGCAGCTTAATCTCGGGCGGTGGCACTGAAGCTTTCTTT.

There are a few counts of this clonotype. This chain connects TRBV20-1 to TRBJ1-1, with TRBD1 matching 7 bases. CDR1 and CDR2 from the germline V gene are DFQATT and SNEGSKA (reference sequence). Germline trimming cut 5 bases from V and 1 base from J; bases unmatched to any gene: 10. The CDR3 is 15 residues long. CDR3 sequence reads: CSAEALDRTNTEAFF. CDR3 nucleotides: TGCAGTGCTGAGGCCCTGGACAGGACGAACACTGAAGCTTTCTTT.

This clonotype occurred many times. The rearrangement uses TRBV11-1 and TRBJ2-1, with D possibly matching TRBD2 (7 bases). The ends were cut back, 5 bases at V and 6 bases at J, with 20 bases in the middle. This CDR3 region has 16 residues. CDR1 is SGHAT, CDR2 FQDESV, per germline (reference sequence). The CDR3 protein is CASSPRGAGEVNEQFF. The CDR3 region has the DNA TGTGCCAGCAGCCCTCGGGGGGCAGGGGAAGTCAATGAGCAGTTCTTC. Together with reference TRBV11-1 and TRBJ2-1, the CDR3 gives the full variable domain: EAEVAQSPRYKITEKSQAVAFWCDPISGHATLYWYRQILGQGPELLVQFQDESVVDDSQLPKDRFSAERLKGVDSTLKIQPAELGDSAMYLCASSPRGAGEVNEQFFGPGTRLTVL.

The chain couples TRBV5-1 to TRBJ2-3; 7 bases agree with TRBD2. The CDR3 extends over 15 amino acids. J was trimmed by 4 bases and V by 0 bases; bases with no gene match: 5. In germline, CDR1 is SGHRS, CDR2 YFSETQ. The CDR3 sequence is CASSLVPGGADTQYF. The CDR3, as DNA: TGCGCCAGCAGCTTGGTCCCTGGGGGGGCAGATACGCAGTATTTT.

The sample holds many counts of this clonotype. CDR3 amino acids: CASSVAGAGSYNEQFF. In DNA form, the CDR3 reads TGTGCCAGCAGCGTAGCGGGAGCGGGGTCCTACAATGAGCAGTTCTTC. The chain links TRBV9 to TRBJ2-1, with 7 bases lining up with TRBD2. The junction had 4 bases not matched to a gene; V was cut back by 0 bases and J by 1 base. CDR1 SGDLS and CDR2 YYNGEE come from the germline V gene. The CDR3 covers 16 residues.

In this sample, this clonotype turned up a few times. This sequence joins TRBV6-5 and TRBJ1-2, with TRBD1 matching over 11 bases. Per germline, CDR1 MNHEY and CDR2 SVGAGI. V was clipped by 6 bases and J by 7 bases; unmatched bases: 10. This CDR3 region has 15 residues. CDR3 nucleotide sequence: TGTGCCAGCAGCCGGGACAGGGGGACCTCCGGTGGCTACACCTTC. It translates to CASSRDRGTSGGYTF.

This clonotype appeared many times. The CDR3 nucleotides are TGCGCCAGCAGCTTGGTGGGACCTCGCGGAAACACCATATATTTT. Its translation: CASSLVGPRGNTIYF. The chain has TRBV5-1 and TRBJ1-3; perhaps TRBD1 as D (5 bases). Germline loops: CDR1 SGHRS, CDR2 YFSETQ. V was cut by 0 bases and J by 4 bases, with 11 bases left in between. This CDR3 has 15 residues.

This sequence joins TRBV20-1 and TRBJ2-7; D unresolved. Germline V gene lookup returns CDR1 DFQATT and CDR2 SNEGSKA (reference sequence). V was trimmed by 3 bases and J by 0 bases, leaving 15 bases between them. This CDR3 region has 15 residues. CDR3 bases: TGCAGTGCTAGTGGGGTTTCCTTACACTCCTACGAGCAGTACTTC. Translated: CSASGVSLHSYEQYF.

This clonotype has just a few counts. This chain connects TRBV4-3 to TRBJ2-1; 10 bases are shared with TRBD1. The germline gives CDR1 LGHNA, CDR2 YSLEER. The V and J ends lost 2 bases and 8 bases, in that order; junction bases with no gene match: 6. This CDR3 comprises 15 residues. This chain's CDR3 is CASSQHRQGAYEQFF. For the CDR3, the DNA is TGCGCCAGCAGCCAACATAGACAGGGGGCCTATGAGCAGTTCTTC.